Described below is a single T cell receptor beta chain sequence and its context. The assay was immunoSEQ multiplex PCR, and TCRdb's table has in-frame clones only and misses some. The table has 80,000 to 100,000 clones, over 85% seen once; the top ten hold around 3%. The data were taken from a study of control samples from healthy donors and cancer patients. CDR1 and CDR2 (germline): SGHRS, YFSETQ. CDR3 length: 15 residues. Trimming took 0 bases from V and 2 from J, leaving 11 bases between them. The TCR was taken from a human donor in good health. The donor label of this sample is uncertain. The sequenced sample consisted of blood. The chain employs TRBV5-1 and TRBJ1-1; possibly TRBD1 for D (6 bases). The CDR3 here is CASSLGGRGNTEAFF. CDR3 nucleotides: TGCGCCAGCAGCTTGGGGGGCAGGGGAAACACTGAAGCTTTCTTT.